Here is one T cell receptor beta chain with its context. Its antigen remains unidentified. The data belong to a study of T cells expressing NK-cell markers. As for the study in general: It was sorted CD3+CD56+NKG2C+, CD3+CD56+NKG2C- and CD3+CD56-NKG2C+ T cells that supplied the TCR beta repertoires. In the group of eight sequenced donors, seven were HCMV-seropositive and one was seronegative.

Germline V gives CDR1 MNHEY, CDR2 SVGEGT. The CDR3 has 15 amino acids. Study-wide findings and caveats: In several donors, these clonotypes also led the CD3+CD56-NKG2C+ fraction.

What made the TCR beta cDNA was 5'RACE template switching with UMIs. TCRdb processed the 5' RACE reads again and assigns one entry to each CDR3 protein, with no DNA. Its listing shows hundreds of thousands of distinct CDR3 sequences. The clonotype originates from a man between 18 and 29 years old in good health. The V gene is TRBV6-2 or TRBV6-3, the J gene TRBJ2-3; TCRdb picks TRBD2, but there is no DNA to check that call. Sequenced material: blood T cells: a sorted CD56 or NKG2C T cell subset, CD4+ or CD8+ T cells, or bulk PBMC T cells (not recorded which). The CDR3 is CASSFTKRDTDTQYF.